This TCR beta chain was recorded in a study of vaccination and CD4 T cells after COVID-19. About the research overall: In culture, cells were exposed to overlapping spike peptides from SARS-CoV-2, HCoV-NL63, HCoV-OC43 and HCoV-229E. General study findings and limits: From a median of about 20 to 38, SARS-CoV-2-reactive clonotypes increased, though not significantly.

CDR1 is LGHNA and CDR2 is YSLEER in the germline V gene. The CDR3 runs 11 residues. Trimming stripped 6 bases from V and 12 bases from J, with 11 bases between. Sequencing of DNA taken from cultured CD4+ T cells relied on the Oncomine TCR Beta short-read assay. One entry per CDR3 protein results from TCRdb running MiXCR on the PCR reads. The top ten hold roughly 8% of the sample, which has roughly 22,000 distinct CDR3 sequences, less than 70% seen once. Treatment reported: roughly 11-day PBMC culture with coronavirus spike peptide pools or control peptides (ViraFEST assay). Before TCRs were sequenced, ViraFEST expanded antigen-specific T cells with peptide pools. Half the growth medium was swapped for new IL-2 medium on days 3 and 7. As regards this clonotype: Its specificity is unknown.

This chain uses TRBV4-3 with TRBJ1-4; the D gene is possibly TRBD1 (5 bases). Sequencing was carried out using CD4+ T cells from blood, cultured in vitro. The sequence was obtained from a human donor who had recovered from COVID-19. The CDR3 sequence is CASRLQGELFF. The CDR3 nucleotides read TGCGCCAGCAGACTCCAGGGTGAACTGTTTTTT.